Here is one T cell receptor beta chain with its context. This sample stems from a study of T cell responses to AZD1222 COVID-19 vaccine. Germline CDR1 reads KGHDR; CDR2 reads SFDVKD. With 3 bases clipped from V and 2 bases from J, the junction kept 7 bases outside the gene matches. The CDR3 contains 16 residues. The repertoire was sequenced with immunoSEQ multiplex PCR; TCRdb's copy has only in-frame clones and lacks some. The sample lists roughly 180,000 clones, around 93% occurring once. This sample comprised peripheral blood, obtained 28 days after the second dose of the MenACWY control vaccine. V usage is TRBV24-1 and J usage is TRBJ2-7; 9 bases fit TRBD1. The receptor's source is an adult who received the MenACWY meningococcal vaccine as a control. The CDR3 DNA reads TGTGCCACCAGTGATACGGGGACAGGGAATACCTACGAGCAGTACTTC. Amino acid sequence: CATSDTGTGNTYEQYF.